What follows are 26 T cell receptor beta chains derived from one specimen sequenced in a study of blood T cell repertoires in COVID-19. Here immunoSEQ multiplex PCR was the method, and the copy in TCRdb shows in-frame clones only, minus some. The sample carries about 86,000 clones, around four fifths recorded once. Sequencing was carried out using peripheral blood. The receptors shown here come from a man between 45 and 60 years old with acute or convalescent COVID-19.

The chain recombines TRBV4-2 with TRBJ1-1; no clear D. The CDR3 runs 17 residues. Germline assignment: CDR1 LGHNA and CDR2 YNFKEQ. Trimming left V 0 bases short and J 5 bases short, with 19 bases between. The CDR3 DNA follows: TGTGCCAGCAGCCAAGATGGGCAGGTGGTGGGCGATACTGAAGCTTTCTTT. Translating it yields CASSQDGQVVGDTEAFF.

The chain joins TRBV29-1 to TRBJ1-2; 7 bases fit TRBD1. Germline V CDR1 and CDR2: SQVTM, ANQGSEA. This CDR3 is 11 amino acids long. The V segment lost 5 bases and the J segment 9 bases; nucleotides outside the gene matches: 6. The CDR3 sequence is CSVQGGRSYTF. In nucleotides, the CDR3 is TGCAGCGTTCAGGGGGGCCGGAGCTACACCTTC.

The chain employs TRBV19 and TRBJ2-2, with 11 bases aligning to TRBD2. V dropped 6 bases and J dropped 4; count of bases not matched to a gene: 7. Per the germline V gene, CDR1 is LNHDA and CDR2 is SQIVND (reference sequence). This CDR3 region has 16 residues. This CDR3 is CASSGTSGAPTGELFF. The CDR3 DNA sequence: TGTGCCAGTAGCGGGACTAGCGGCGCTCCCACCGGGGAGCTGTTTTTT.

The chain's CDR3 is CASSLPTSGVTDTQYF. DNA for the CDR3: TGCGCCAGCAGCCTCCCGACTAGCGGGGTAACAGATACGCAGTATTTT. The J gene is TRBJ2-3, the V gene TRBV5-1; 11 bases line up with TRBD2. Germline lookup yields CDR1 SGHRS and CDR2 YFSETQ. After removal of 4 bases from V and 3 bases from J, the junction contained 7 bases not matched to a gene. The CDR3 contains 16 residues.

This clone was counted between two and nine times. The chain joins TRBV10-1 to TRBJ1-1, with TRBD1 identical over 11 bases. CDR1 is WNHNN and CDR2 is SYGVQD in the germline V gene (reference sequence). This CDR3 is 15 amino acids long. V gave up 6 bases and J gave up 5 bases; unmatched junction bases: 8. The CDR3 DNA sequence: TGCGCCAGCAGCGATACCGGGACAGGGGGTACTGAAGCTTTCTTT. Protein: CASSDTGTGGTEAFF.

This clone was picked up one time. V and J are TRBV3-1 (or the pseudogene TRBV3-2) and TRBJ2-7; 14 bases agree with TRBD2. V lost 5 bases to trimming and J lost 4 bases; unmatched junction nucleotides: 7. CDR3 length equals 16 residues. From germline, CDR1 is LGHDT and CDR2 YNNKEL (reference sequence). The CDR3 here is CASSEAGTSGSYEQYF. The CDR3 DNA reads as TGTGCCAGCAGCGAGGCCGGGACTAGCGGGAGTTACGAGCAGTACTTC.

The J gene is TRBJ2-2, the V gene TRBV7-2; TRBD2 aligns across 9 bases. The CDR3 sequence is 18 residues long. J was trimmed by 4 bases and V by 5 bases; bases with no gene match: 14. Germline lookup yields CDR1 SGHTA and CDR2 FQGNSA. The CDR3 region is CASSPRVVVAGATGELFF. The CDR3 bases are TGTGCCAGCAGCCCTAGGGTGGTAGTAGCGGGAGCCACCGGGGAGCTGTTTTTT.

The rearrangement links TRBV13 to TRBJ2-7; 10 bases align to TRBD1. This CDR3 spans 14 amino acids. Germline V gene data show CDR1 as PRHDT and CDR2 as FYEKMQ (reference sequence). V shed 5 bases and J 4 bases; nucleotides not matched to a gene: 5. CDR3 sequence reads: CASSPRQGAYEQYF. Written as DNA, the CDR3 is TGTGCCAGCAGCCCCCGACAGGGGGCGTACGAGCAGTACTTC.

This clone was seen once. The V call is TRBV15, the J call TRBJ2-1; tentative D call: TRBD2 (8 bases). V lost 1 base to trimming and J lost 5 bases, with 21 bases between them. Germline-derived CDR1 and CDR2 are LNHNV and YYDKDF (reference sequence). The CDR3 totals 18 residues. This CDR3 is CATSRGQGGGRINNEQFF. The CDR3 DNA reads TGTGCCACCAGCAGAGGACAGGGTGGCGGGAGGATCAACAATGAGCAGTTCTTC.

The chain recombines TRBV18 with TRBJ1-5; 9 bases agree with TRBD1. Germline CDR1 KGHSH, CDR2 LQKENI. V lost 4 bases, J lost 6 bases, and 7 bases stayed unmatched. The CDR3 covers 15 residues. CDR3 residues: CASSLNRGPGQPQHF. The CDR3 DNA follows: TGTGCCAGCTCACTCAACAGGGGGCCGGGTCAGCCCCAGCATTTT.

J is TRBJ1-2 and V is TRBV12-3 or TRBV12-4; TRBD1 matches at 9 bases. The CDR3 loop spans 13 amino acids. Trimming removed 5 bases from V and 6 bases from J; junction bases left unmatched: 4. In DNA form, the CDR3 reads TGTGCCAGCAGTCGACAGGGGGAGAATGGCTACACCTTC. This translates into CASSRQGENGYTF.

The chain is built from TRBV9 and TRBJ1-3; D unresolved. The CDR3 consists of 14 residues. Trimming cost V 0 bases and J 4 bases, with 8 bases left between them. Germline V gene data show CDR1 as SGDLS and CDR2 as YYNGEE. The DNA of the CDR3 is TGTGCCAGCAGCGTAGACCCGGGGGGAAACACCATATATTTT. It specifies CASSVDPGGNTIYF.

CDR3 protein: CASILSGTAWNNEKLFF. Written as DNA, the CDR3 is TGTGCCAGCATCCTTTCCGGGACAGCCTGGAATAATGAAAAACTGTTTTTT. The V gene is TRBV5-6, the J gene TRBJ1-4; 7 bases are shared with TRBD1. This CDR3 has 17 residues. Trimming cost V 6 bases and J 4 bases; bases outside gene matches: 15. Germline CDR1 reads SGHDT; CDR2 reads YYEEEE.

The CDR3 sequence: CASSPQGAGEQFF. The CDR3, as DNA: TGTGCCAGCTCACCACAGGGGGCCGGTGAGCAGTTCTTC. This chain links TRBV18 with TRBJ2-1; 7 bases align to TRBD1. V gave up 1 base and J gave up 9 bases; unmatched junction bases: 3. The V gene's germline CDR1 is KGHSH and CDR2 LQKENI. CDR3 length equals 13 residues.

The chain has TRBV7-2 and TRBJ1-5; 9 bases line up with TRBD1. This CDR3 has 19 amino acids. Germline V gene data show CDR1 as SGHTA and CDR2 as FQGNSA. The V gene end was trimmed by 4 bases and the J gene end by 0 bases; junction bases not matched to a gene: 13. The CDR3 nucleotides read TGTGCCAGCAGCTGGAAGCCGGGACAGGGTACTAGTAGCAATCAGCCCCAGCATTTT. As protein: CASSWKPGQGTSSNQPQHF.

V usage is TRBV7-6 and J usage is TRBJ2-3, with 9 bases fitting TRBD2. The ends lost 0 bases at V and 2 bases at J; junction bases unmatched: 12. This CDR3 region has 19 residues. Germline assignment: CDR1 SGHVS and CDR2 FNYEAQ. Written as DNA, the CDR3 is TGTGCCAGCAGCTTAGCCCGTCCTGAAGCGGGAGGAATCACAGATACGCAGTATTTT. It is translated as CASSLARPEAGGITDTQYF.

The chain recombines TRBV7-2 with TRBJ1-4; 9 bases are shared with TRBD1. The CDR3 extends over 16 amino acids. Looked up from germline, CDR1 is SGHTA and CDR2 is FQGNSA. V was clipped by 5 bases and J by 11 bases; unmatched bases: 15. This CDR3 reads CASSLLQGARRGKLFF. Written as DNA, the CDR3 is TGTGCCAGCAGCCTCTTACAGGGGGCGAGAAGAGGGAAACTGTTTTTT.

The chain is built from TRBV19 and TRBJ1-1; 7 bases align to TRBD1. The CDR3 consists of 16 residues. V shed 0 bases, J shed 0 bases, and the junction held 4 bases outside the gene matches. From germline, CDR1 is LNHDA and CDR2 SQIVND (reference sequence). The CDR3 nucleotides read TGTGCCAGTAGTATAGATCAAGGGACAGTGAACACTGAAGCTTTCTTT. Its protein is CASSIDQGTVNTEAFF.

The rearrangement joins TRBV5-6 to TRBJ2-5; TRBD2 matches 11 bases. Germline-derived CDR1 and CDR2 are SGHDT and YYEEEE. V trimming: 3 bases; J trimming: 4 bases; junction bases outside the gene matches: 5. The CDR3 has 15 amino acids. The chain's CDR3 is CASSSTSGSTETQYF. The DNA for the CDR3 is TGTGCCAGCAGCTCCACTAGCGGGAGCACAGAGACCCAGTACTTC.

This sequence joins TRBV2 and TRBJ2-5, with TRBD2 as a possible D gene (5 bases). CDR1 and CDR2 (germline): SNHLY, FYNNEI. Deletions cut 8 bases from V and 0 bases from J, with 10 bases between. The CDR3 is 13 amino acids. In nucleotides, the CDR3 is TGTGCCAGCTCCGGGGATTACCAAGAGACCCAGTACTTC. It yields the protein CASSGDYQETQYF.

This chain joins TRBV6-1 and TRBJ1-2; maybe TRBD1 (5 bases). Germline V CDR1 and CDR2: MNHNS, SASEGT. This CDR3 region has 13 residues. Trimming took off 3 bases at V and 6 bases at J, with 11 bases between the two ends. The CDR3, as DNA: TGTGCCAGCAGTGAGGCCTTAGGGGATGGCTACACCTTC. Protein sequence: CASSEALGDGYTF.

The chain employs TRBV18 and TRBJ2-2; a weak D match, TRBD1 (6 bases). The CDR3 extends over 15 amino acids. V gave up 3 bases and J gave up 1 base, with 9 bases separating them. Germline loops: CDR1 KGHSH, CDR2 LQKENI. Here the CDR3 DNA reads TGTGCCAGCTCACCCCAGGGACAGAACACCGGGGAGCTGTTTTTT. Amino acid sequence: CASSPQGQNTGELFF.

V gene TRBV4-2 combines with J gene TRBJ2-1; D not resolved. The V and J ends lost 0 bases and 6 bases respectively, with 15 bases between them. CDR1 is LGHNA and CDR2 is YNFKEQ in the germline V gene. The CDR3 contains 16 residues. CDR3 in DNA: TGTGCCAGCAGCCAAGATCCAAGCGTGAAAGGCAATGAGCAGTTCTTC. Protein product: CASSQDPSVKGNEQFF.

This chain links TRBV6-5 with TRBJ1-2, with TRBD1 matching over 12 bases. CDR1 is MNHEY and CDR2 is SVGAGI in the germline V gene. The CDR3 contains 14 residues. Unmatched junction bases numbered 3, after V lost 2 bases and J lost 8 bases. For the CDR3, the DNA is TGTGCCAGCAGTTACGGGACAGGGGGCGCGGGCTACACCTTC. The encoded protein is CASSYGTGGAGYTF.

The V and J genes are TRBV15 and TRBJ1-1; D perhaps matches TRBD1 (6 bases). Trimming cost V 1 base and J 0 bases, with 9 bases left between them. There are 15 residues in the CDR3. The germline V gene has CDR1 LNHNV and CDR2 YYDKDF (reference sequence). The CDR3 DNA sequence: TGTGCCACCAGCAGAGGGGGGCTGTTGAACACTGAAGCTTTCTTT. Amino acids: CATSRGGLLNTEAFF.

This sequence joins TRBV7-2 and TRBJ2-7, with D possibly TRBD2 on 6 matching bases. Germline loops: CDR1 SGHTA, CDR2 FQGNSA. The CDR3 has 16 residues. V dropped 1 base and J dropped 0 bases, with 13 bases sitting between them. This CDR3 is CASSLVGGSSSYEQYF. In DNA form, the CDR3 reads TGTGCCAGCAGCTTAGTGGGAGGTTCAAGCTCCTACGAGCAGTACTTC.